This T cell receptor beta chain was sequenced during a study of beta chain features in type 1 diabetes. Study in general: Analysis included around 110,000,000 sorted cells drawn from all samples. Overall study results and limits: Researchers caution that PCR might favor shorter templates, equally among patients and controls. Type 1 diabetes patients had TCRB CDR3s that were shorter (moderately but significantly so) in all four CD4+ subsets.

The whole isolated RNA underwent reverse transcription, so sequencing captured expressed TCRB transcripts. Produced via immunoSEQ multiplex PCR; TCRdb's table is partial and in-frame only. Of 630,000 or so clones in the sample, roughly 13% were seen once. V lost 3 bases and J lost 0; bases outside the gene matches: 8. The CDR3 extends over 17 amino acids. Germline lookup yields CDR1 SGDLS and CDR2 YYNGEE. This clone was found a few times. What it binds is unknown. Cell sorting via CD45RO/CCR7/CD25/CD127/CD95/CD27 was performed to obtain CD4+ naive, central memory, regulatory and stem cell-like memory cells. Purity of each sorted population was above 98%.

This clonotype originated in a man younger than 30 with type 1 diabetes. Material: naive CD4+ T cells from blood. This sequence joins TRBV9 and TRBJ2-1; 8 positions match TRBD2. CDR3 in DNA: TGTGCCAGCAGCGGGAGGGGAAGCGGGAGCTCCTACAATGAGCAGTTCTTC. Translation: CASSGRGSGSSYNEQFF.